This TCR beta chain was observed in a study of blood T cell repertoires in COVID-19. Study-level information: Sources were T cells, B-cell-depleted T cells, or PBMCs; the material itself was cDNA or gDNA.

Sequencing was performed with immunoSEQ multiplex PCR; in TCRdb, only in-frame clones are kept and a portion is missing. The data contain approximately 170,000 clones, 75% to 90% of them singletons. Recruits, aged about 18 to 95 years, lived in 20 to 30 US areas. Participant-given clinical history determined each cohort assignment. CDR3 length: 17 amino acids. The sequence was obtained from a woman between 18 and 30 years old who had recovered from COVID-19. The rearrangement joins TRBV21-1 to TRBJ1-5; TRBD1, the table's D call, lacks a check against the DNA. TRBV21-1 is recorded as a pseudogene. Sequencing input: PBMCs or T cells enriched from blood (not recorded which). The CDR3 here is CASSAPEQGFFRQPQHF. CDR3 coding DNA: TGTGCCAGCAGCGCCCCCGAACAGGGGTTCTTTAGGCAGCCCCAGCATTTT.